This entry concerns a single T cell receptor beta chain. The antigen is not known. This table comes from immunoSEQ multiplex PCR, and its TCRdb copy is limited to in-frame clones, with some not included. The sample yields some 120,000 clones, roughly nine tenths seen once. This specimen belongs to a study of T cell responses to AZD1222 COVID-19 vaccine. Study-level findings and limits: Spike-specific TCR repertoires showed rising breadth and depth after two AZD1222 doses. Among spike-specific TCRs, nearly half reportedly target unmutated variant regions. Repertoire samples came only from after the peak T cell response.

V was shortened by 5 bases and J by 10 bases, with 17 bases between the two germline ends. CDR1 is KGHDR, CDR2 SFDVKD, per germline. The CDR3 runs 14 residues. The chain links TRBV24-1 to TRBJ2-1; no clear D gene. This receptor was identified in an adult in good health. The sequencing used peripheral blood, collected on day 0 of AZD1222 vaccination. As DNA, the CDR3 is TGTGCCACCAGTGGATTCGGGCCTCGCAACGAGCAGTTCTTC. Its translation: CATSGFGPRNEQFF.